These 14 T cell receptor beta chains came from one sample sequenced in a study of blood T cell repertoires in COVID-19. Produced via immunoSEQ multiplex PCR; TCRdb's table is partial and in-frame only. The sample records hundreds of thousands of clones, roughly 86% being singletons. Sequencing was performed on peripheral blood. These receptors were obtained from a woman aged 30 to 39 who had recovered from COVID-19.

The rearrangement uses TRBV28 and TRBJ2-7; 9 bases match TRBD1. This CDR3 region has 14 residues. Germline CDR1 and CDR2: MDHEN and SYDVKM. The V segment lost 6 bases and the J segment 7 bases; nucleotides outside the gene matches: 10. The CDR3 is CASRFTGGAGEQYF. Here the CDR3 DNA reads TGTGCCAGCAGATTTACAGGGGGCGCGGGGGAGCAGTACTTC.

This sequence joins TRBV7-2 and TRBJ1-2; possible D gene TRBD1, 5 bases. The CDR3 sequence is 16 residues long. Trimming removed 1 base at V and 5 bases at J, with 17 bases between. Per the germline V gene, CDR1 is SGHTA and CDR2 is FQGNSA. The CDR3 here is CASSLVGGRVEYGYTF. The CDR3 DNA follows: TGTGCCAGCAGCTTAGTAGGTGGCAGGGTTGAGTATGGCTACACCTTC.

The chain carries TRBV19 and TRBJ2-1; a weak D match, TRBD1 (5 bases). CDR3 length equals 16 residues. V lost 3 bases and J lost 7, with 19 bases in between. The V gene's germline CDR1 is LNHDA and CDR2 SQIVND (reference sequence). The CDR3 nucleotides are TGTGCCAGTAGTATCGTGGGGCCGCCGCTGGGGAATGAGCAGTTCTTC. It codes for CASSIVGPPLGNEQFF.

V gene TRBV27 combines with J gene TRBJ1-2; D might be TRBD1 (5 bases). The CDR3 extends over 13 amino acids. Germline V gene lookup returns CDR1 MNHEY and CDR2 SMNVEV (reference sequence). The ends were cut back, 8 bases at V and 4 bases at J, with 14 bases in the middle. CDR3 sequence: CASAPGLLYGYTF. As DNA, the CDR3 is TGTGCCAGCGCCCCAGGGCTCCTCTATGGCTACACCTTC.

The CDR3 loop is CASSPRTGSEQYF. CDR3 DNA sequence: TGTGCCAGCAGCCCGAGGACAGGGAGCGAGCAGTACTTC. The V gene is TRBV5-4, the J gene TRBJ2-7, with TRBD1 matching 8 bases. The CDR3 is 13 residues long. The trim removed 4 bases at V and 6 bases at J, leaving 6 bases unmatched. Germline V lookup: CDR1 SGHNT, CDR2 YYREEE (reference sequence).

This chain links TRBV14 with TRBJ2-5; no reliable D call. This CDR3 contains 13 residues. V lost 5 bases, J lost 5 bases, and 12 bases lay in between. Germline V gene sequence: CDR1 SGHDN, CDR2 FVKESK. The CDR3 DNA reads TGTGCCAGCAGCGCTCAACCGCGGGAGACCCAGTACTTC. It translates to CASSAQPRETQYF.

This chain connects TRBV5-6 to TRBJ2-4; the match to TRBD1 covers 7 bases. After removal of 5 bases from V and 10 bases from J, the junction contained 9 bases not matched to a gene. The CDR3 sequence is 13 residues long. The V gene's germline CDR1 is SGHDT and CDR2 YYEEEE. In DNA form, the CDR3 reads TGTGCCAGCAGGAGATGGACAGGAGAGATTCAGTACTTC. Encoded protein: CASRRWTGEIQYF.

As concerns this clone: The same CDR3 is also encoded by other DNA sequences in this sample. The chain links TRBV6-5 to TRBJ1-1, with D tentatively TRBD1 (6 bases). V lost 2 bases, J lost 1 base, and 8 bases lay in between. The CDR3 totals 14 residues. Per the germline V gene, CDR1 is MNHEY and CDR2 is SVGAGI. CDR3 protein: CASSYTQGNTEAFF. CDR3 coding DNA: TGTGCCAGCAGTTACACACAGGGGAACACTGAAGCTTTCTTT.

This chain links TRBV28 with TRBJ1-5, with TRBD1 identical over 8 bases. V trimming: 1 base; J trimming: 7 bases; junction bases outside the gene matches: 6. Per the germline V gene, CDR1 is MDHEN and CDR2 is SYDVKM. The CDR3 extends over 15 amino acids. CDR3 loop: CASSLSGTGKQPQHF. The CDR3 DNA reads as TGTGCCAGCAGTTTATCGGGGACAGGTAAACAGCCCCAGCATTTT.

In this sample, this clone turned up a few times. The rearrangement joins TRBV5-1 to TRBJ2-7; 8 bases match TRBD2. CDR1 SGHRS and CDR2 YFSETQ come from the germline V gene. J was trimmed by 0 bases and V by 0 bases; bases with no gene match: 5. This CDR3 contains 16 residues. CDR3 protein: CASSLEAGGLSYEQYF. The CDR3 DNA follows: TGCGCCAGCAGCTTGGAGGCGGGGGGCCTCTCCTACGAGCAGTACTTC. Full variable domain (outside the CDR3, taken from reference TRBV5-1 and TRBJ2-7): KAGVTQTPRYLIKTRGQQVTLSCSPISGHRSVSWYQQTPGQGLQFLFEYFSETQRNKGNFPGRFSGRQFSNSRSEMNVSTLELGDSALYLCASSLEAGGLSYEQYFGPGTRLTVT.

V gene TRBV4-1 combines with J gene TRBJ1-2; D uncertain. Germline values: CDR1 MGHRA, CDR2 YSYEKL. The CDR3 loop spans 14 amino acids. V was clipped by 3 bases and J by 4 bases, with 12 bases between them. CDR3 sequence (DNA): TGCGCCAGCAGCCAGGTCGGGTCCCCCTATGGCTACACCTTC. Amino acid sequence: CASSQVGSPYGYTF.

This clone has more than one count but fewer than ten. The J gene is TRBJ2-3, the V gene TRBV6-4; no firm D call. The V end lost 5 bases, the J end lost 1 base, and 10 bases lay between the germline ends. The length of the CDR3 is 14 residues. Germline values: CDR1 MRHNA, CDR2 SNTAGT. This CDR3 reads CASSTDWGTDTQYF. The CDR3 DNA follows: TGTGCCAGCAGTACTGACTGGGGCACAGATACGCAGTATTTT.

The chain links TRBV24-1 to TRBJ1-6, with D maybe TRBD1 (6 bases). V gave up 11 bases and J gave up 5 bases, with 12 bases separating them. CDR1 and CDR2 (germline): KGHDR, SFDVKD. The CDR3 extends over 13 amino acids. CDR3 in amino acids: CAISRDNNSPLHF. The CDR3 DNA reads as TGTGCCATCTCCCGGGACAATAATTCACCCCTCCACTTT.

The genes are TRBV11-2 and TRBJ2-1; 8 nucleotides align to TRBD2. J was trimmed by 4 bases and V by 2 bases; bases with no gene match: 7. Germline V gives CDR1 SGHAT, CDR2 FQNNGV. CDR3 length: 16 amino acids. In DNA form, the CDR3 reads TGTGCCAGCAGCTTATTTAGCGGGAAACCTTACAATGAGCAGTTCTTC. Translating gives CASSLFSGKPYNEQFF.